The clone carrying this T cell receptor beta chain has ten or more counts. The antigen is unknown. The record originates from a study of T cell repertoires in cytomegalovirus infection. MiXCR, run by TCRdb on the reads, gives a single entry per CDR3 protein. Of 35,000 to 55,000 distinct CDR3 sequences listed, under 20% are singletons. The clonotype originates from a human donor in good health (CMV status not recorded). Some clones in this sample may be carry-over from other donors' samples. Sequences were derived from CD8+ T cells from cultured PBMCs, sampled from culture after CMV antigen stimulation.

The CDR3 protein is CASSSRTGAGDEQFF. Written as DNA, the CDR3 is TGTGCCAGCAGCTCCCGGACAGGGGCGGGCGATGAGCAGTTCTTC. The V and J genes are TRBV6-6 and TRBJ2-1; 9 nucleotides align to TRBD1. The CDR3 contains 15 residues. Trimming cost V 6 bases and J 8 bases; bases outside gene matches: 11. Germline V gene sequence: CDR1 MNHNY, CDR2 SVGAGI (reference sequence).